This TCR beta chain was identified in a study of shared clonotypes between healthy human individuals. Trimming shortened V by 2 bases and J by 4 bases, and 23 bases separated the two germline ends. Germline V CDR1 and CDR2: SGHDN, FVKESK. The CDR3 is 19 residues long. Sequenced by immunoSEQ multiplex PCR; TCRdb stores in-frame clones only, minus some. The repertoire holds about 1.1 million clones, 60% to 80% seen once, with roughly 0.82% in the top ten. Sequenced: memory CD4+ T cells from PBMCs. Subset denoted: CD45RA-negative fraction. This TCR was recovered from a man younger than 35 in good health. Some clones in this sample may be carry-over from other donors' samples. The J gene is TRBJ2-2, the V gene TRBV14, with D maybe TRBD2 (7 bases). The CDR3 sequence: CASSQWGGQTRTSTGELFF. The CDR3 DNA reads as TGTGCCAGCAGCCAATGGGGGGGGCAAACCCGAACTTCCACCGGGGAGCTGTTTTTT.